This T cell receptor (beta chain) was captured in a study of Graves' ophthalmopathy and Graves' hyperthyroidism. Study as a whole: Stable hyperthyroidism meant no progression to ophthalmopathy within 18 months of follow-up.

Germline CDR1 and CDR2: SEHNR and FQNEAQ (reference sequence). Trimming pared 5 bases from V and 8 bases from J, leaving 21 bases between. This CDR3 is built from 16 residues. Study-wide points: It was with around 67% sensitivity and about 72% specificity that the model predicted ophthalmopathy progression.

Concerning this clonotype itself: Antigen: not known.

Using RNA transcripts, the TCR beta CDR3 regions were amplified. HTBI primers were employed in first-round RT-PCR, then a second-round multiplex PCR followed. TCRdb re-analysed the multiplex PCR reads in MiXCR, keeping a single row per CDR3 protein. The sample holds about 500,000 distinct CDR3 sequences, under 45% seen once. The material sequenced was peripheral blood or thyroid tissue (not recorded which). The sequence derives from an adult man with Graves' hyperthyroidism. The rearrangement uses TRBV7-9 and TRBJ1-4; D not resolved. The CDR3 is CASSQEEGKALEKLFF. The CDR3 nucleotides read TGTGCCAGCAGCCAAGAGGAAGGGAAGGCACTCGAAAAACTGTTTTTT.